What follows describes a single T cell receptor (beta chain). V lost 6 bases and J lost 3; bases outside the gene matches: 7. Germline CDR1 ENHRY, CDR2 SYGVKD. The CDR3 spans 15 residues. The sample is drawn from a study of cytomegalovirus exposure and HLA in healthy donors. About the study: A prior study identified 117 million unique TCR beta sequences from about 180 million T cells.

This PCR relied on a set of 60 Vbeta primers and 13 Jbeta primers. Original data processing: Approximately 83 million unique TCR beta chains, about 12 million shared, were counted in a later analysis. Only in-frame clones appear in the TCRdb table, and some are missing; sequencing was by immunoSEQ multiplex PCR. Clonal size and the V and J genes are those of that table, whereas D and trimming came from the DNA. The data contain under 300,000 clones, around four fifths of them seen just once; the ten biggest clones take up 1.5% to 2%. Sample: PBMCs. The chain couples TRBV10-3 to TRBJ1-5; 8 bases are a match to TRBD1. This sequence was found in a middle-aged woman in good health and CMV-seropositive. CDR3 sequence (DNA): TGTGCCATCAGGGCAAAGACAGGGGACAATCAGCCCCAGCATTTT. It codes for CAIRAKTGDNQPQHF.